This entry lists 19 T cell receptor beta chains sequenced from one sample in a study of blood T cell repertoires in COVID-19 (dated by TCRdb to 2020 to 2021). Libraries came from the immunoSEQ multiplex PCR assay. TCRdb provides this immuneACCESS table in a form limited to in-frame rearrangements. Some clones are lacking; in checked studies, under half of them reflect an unresolved V gene, and why the rest are absent is not known. Here the sample has approximately 75,000 clones; under 80% occur a single time. 2% to 3% of the sample comes from the top ten. The sequenced sample consisted of peripheral blood. These receptors all come from a human donor with acute or convalescent COVID-19. The donor label of this sample is uncertain.

The chain uses TRBV18 and TRBJ2-1; maybe TRBD1 (6 bases). V was pared by 6 bases and J by 4 bases, with 13 bases between. The CDR3 spans 14 residues. Germline-derived CDR1 and CDR2 are KGHSH and LQKENI. The CDR3 DNA reads TGTGCCAGCTCCATATTAGGGGGTTACAATGAGCAGTTCTTC. Translated: CASSILGGYNEQFF. Full variable domain (missing parts from reference TRBV18 and TRBJ2-1): NAGVMQNPRHLVRRRGQEARLRCSPMKGHSHVYWYRQLPEEGLKFMVYLQKENIIDESGMPKERFSAEFPKEGPSILRIQQVVRGDSAAYFCASSILGGYNEQFFGPGTRLTVL.

The chain links TRBV7-2 to TRBJ2-1; D is possibly TRBD1 (5 bases). CDR1 and CDR2 (germline): SGHTA, FQGNSA. CDR3 length equals 13 residues. The germline V and J ends were trimmed by 3 bases and 6 bases, with 9 bases remaining between them. CDR3 region: CASSLGRFNEQFF. The CDR3 region has the DNA TGTGCCAGCAGCTTGGGGCGGTTCAATGAGCAGTTCTTC.

The table lists this clone with a count of one. The chain joins TRBV28 to TRBJ1-3; a weak D match, TRBD1 (6 bases). The CDR3 length is 17 residues. Germline V lookup: CDR1 MDHEN, CDR2 SYDVKM. V was trimmed by 6 bases and J by 1 base, leaving 19 bases between them. This chain's CDR3 is CASSSPGDTSSGNTIYF. DNA of the CDR3: TGTGCCAGCAGCTCGCCTGGGGACACCTCTTCTGGAAACACCATATATTTT.

This rearrangement joins TRBV27 to TRBJ1-1, with TRBD1 matching over 7 bases. Looked up from germline, CDR1 is MNHEY and CDR2 is SMNVEV (reference sequence). V dropped 4 bases and J dropped 4; count of bases not matched to a gene: 6. This CDR3 has 14 residues. CDR3 region: CASSWRGLRTEAFF. The CDR3 region has the DNA TGTGCCAGCAGTTGGAGGGGGCTCCGCACTGAAGCTTTCTTT.

The gene calls are TRBV28 and TRBJ1-5; no reliable D call. Looked up from germline, CDR1 is MDHEN and CDR2 is SYDVKM. The CDR3 is 15 residues long. V was cut by 4 bases and J by 6 bases, with 16 bases left in between. CDR3 region: CASSSIGLGSQPQHF. CDR3 nucleotides: TGTGCCAGCAGTTCGATCGGCCTCGGGAGTCAGCCCCAGCATTTT.

This clone was recorded once. V and J are TRBV18 and TRBJ2-1; 8 nucleotides agree with TRBD2. Germline V gene sequence: CDR1 KGHSH, CDR2 LQKENI. This CDR3 spans 16 amino acids. Trimming took 3 bases from V and 4 from J; bases not matched to a gene: 8. CDR3 sequence (DNA): TGTGCCAGCTCACCGGTGGGGAGCGGGGGTTACAATGAGCAGTTCTTC. It is translated as CASSPVGSGGYNEQFF. The entire variable domain, with the rest obtained from reference TRBV18 and TRBJ2-1, is as follows: NAGVMQNPRHLVRRRGQEARLRCSPMKGHSHVYWYRQLPEEGLKFMVYLQKENIIDESGMPKERFSAEFPKEGPSILRIQQVVRGDSAAYFCASSPVGSGGYNEQFFGPGTRLTVL.

The chain joins TRBV2 to TRBJ1-5, with D tentatively TRBD1 (5 bases). The CDR3 contains 15 residues. Germline CDR1 SNHLY, CDR2 FYNNEI. The germline V and J ends were trimmed by 5 bases and 4 bases, with 15 bases remaining between them. The CDR3 protein is CASSSFGRDNQPQHF. CDR3 sequence (DNA): TGTGCCAGCAGTAGTTTCGGCAGGGATAATCAGCCCCAGCATTTT.

The J gene is TRBJ2-2, the V gene TRBV4-1; 8 nucleotides match TRBD1. The CDR3 spans 15 residues. The junction had 9 bases not matched to a gene; V was cut back by 3 bases and J by 9 bases. The germline CDR1 and CDR2 sequences are MGHRA and YSYEKL. Written as DNA, the CDR3 is TGCGCCAGCAGCCAGGGACAGGAGCCCGCCAGGGAGCTGTTTTTT. This translates into CASSQGQEPARELFF.

This chain uses TRBV6-1 with TRBJ2-5; tentatively, D is TRBD2 (6 bases). Germline CDR1 MNHNS, CDR2 SASEGT. Trimming stripped 7 bases from V and 2 bases from J, with 17 bases between. This CDR3 is built from 15 residues. The CDR3 DNA sequence: TGTGCCAGCAATCGCTCAGGCCGGGGGCAAGAGACCCAGTACTTC. This gives the protein CASNRSGRGQETQYF.

This chain links TRBV27 with TRBJ2-3; 10 bases match TRBD2. Trimming at V came to 0 bases and at J to 0 bases, leaving 3 bases not matched to a gene. The germline V gene encodes CDR1 MNHEY and CDR2 SMNVEV (reference sequence). The length of the CDR3 is 17 residues. The CDR3 DNA reads as TGTGCCAGCAGTTTATCTCCGACTAGCGGGAGCACAGATACGCAGTATTTT. This codes for CASSLSPTSGSTDTQYF.

The chain combines TRBV27 with TRBJ2-2; 8 nucleotides agree with TRBD2. V shed 6 bases, J shed 5 bases, and the junction held 14 bases outside the gene matches. Per germline, CDR1 MNHEY and CDR2 SMNVEV (reference sequence). The CDR3 runs 17 residues. The CDR3 is CASRGFGSGSRTGELFF. As DNA, the CDR3 is TGTGCCAGCAGGGGGTTCGGGAGCGGGAGTAGGACCGGGGAGCTGTTTTTT.

The rearrangement joins TRBV24-1 to TRBJ1-5; 11 nucleotides agree with TRBD1. The CDR3 is 16 amino acids. CDR1 is KGHDR and CDR2 is SFDVKD in the germline V gene. The V and J ends lost 3 bases and 7 bases, in that order; junction bases with no gene match: 7. The CDR3 region is CATSDRDRGNRQPQHF. CDR3 DNA sequence: TGTGCCACCAGTGATAGGGACAGGGGGAACCGACAGCCCCAGCATTTT.

CDR3 amino acids: CASSLEAGKQETQYF. The CDR3 DNA follows: TGTGCCAGCAGCTTGGAGGCAGGGAAACAAGAGACCCAGTACTTC. The chain couples TRBV5-5 to TRBJ2-5; perhaps TRBD1 as D (5 bases). V lost 0 bases, J lost 2 bases, and 11 bases lay in between. Looked up from germline, CDR1 is SGHKS and CDR2 is YYEKEE (reference sequence). The CDR3 extends over 15 amino acids. The full variable domain, with the rest looked up from reference TRBV5-5 and TRBJ2-5, is DAGVTQSPTHLIKTRGQQVTLRCSPISGHKSVSWYQQVLGQGPQFIFQYYEKEERGRGNFPDRFSARQFPNYSSELNVNALLLGDSALYLCASSLEAGKQETQYFGPGTRLLVL.

V is TRBV3-1 (or the pseudogene TRBV3-2) and J is TRBJ2-3, with 7 bases fitting TRBD1. CDR3 length equals 15 residues. CDR1 and CDR2 from the germline V gene are LGHDT and YNNKEL (reference sequence). V shed 4 bases and J 4 bases; nucleotides not matched to a gene: 8. The CDR3 loop reads CASSPRDSASDTQYF. CDR3 sequence (DNA): TGTGCCAGCAGCCCCCGGGACAGTGCATCAGATACGCAGTATTTT.

The V gene is TRBV6-5, the J gene TRBJ2-1; 9 bases agree with TRBD2. Germline-derived CDR1 and CDR2 are MNHEY and SVGAGI. CDR3 length equals 15 residues. V was clipped by 9 bases and J by 3 bases; unmatched bases: 9. CDR3 protein: CASLWGTSNYNEQFF. For the CDR3, the DNA is TGTGCCAGTCTATGGGGGACTAGCAACTACAATGAGCAGTTCTTC.

This clone turned up a few times. V and J are TRBV5-6 and TRBJ2-1; 12 nucleotides align to TRBD2. Germline values: CDR1 SGHDT, CDR2 YYEEEE. V lost 4 bases, J lost 13 bases, and 6 bases stayed unmatched. The CDR3 runs 13 residues. This CDR3 is CASSRTSGIPQFF. In DNA, the CDR3 is TGTGCCAGCAGCCGGACTAGCGGGATCCCCCAGTTCTTC.

J is TRBJ1-2 and V is TRBV29-1, with 7 bases lining up with TRBD1. V trimming: 4 bases; J trimming: 5 bases; junction bases outside the gene matches: 10. The germline CDR1 and CDR2 sequences are SQVTM and ANQGSEA. The length of the CDR3 is 14 residues. The CDR3 sequence is CSVGLAGGGYGYTF. For the CDR3, the DNA is TGCAGCGTTGGGTTGGCAGGGGGAGGATATGGCTACACCTTC.

The V gene is TRBV5-1, the J gene TRBJ1-3; TRBD1 agrees at 9 bases. CDR3 size: 16 residues. Per the germline V gene, CDR1 is SGHRS and CDR2 is YFSETQ. Trimming at V came to 4 bases and at J to 3 bases, leaving 8 bases not matched to a gene. The CDR3 coding sequence is TGCGCCAGCAGCACTTCGGACAGGGGAGGTGGAAACACCATATATTTT. As protein: CASSTSDRGGGNTIYF.

The chain is built from TRBV7-8 and TRBJ2-5; TRBD2 matches 7 bases. The germline V gene has CDR1 SGHVS and CDR2 FQNEAQ. V lost 5 bases to trimming and J lost 4 bases; unmatched junction nucleotides: 4. The CDR3 sequence is 13 residues long. The chain's CDR3 is CASSRREGETQYF. The CDR3 DNA sequence: TGTGCCAGCAGCCGCAGGGAGGGAGAGACCCAGTACTTC. The full variable domain, in which reference TRBV7-8 and TRBJ2-5 provide the parts outside the CDR3, is GAGVSQSPRYKVAKRGQDVALRCDPISGHVSLFWYQQALGQGPEFLTYFQNEAQLDKSGLPSDRFFAERPEGSVSTLKIQRTQQEDSAVYLCASSRREGETQYFGPGTRLLVL.